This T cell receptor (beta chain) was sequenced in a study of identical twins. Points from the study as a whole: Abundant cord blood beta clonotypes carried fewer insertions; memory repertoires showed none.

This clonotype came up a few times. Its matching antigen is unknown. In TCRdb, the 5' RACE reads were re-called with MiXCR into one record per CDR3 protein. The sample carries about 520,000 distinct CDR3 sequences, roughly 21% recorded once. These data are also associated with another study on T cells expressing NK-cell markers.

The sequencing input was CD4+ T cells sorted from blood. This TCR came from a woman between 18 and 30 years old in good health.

This chain's CDR3 is CSASQALGGEAFF. CDR3 in DNA: TGCAGTGCTAGCCAAGCATTGGGTGGTGAAGCTTTCTTT. The genes are TRBV20-1 and TRBJ1-1, with D unclear. Between the trimmed V and J ends, which lost 3 bases and 7 bases, there was a span of 15 bases. Per germline, CDR1 DFQATT and CDR2 SNEGSKA (reference sequence). This CDR3 is 13 amino acids long.